This entry features one T cell receptor beta chain sequence. Germline-derived CDR1 and CDR2 are MNHEY and SVGAGI. The length of the CDR3 is 14 residues. V lost 6 bases to trimming and J lost 3 bases, with 12 bases between them. Per the authors' pipeline: Amplifying reference gene primers gave estimates of nucleated cell counts. TCRdb's table, derived via immunoSEQ multiplex PCR, lists solely in-frame clones and lacks some. That table gives V, J and clone size, and the DNA gave D and trimming. This table has fewer than 250,000 clones, under 95% appearing once. The data were obtained in a study of blood T cell repertoires in COVID-19. Study-level background: Acute-phase and convalescent COVID-19 samples originated in the United States, Italy and Spain. From T cells, B-cell-depleted T cells, or PBMCs came the material, which was cDNA or gDNA.

The V call is TRBV6-5, the J call TRBJ1-5; D not certain. The receptor's source is a young man with acute or convalescent COVID-19. The material sequenced was peripheral blood. The CDR3: CASSRTHLNQPQHF. The DNA for the CDR3 is TGTGCCAGCAGCCGAACTCACCTCAATCAGCCCCAGCATTTT.